This T cell receptor beta chain was identified in a study of patients and donors after allogeneic stem cell transplantation. CDR3 length: 18 residues. V lost 3 bases and J 5 bases, leaving 25 bases between the germline ends. Germline loops: CDR1 SGHTA, CDR2 FQGNSA. In TCRdb, the RT-PCR reads were re-called with MiXCR into one record per CDR3 protein. The sample yields more than 150,000 distinct CDR3 sequences, 41% seen once. This clonotype turned up a few times. This chain uses TRBV7-2 with TRBJ1-2; D may be TRBD1 (5 bases). This TCR came from a human donor who was either an allogeneic HSCT recipient or a stem cell or donor lymphocyte infusion donor (not recorded which). It is not recorded whose cells these are; they may come from a transplant donor. Sequencing input: blood, either unsorted or a sorted T cell fraction (not recorded which). CDR3 region: CASSFFYQGGSRRYGYTF. The CDR3 nucleotides are TGTGCCAGCAGCTTCTTCTACCAGGGAGGCAGTCGGCGGTATGGCTACACCTTC. The full variable domain, its missing parts supplied by reference TRBV7-2 and TRBJ1-2, is GAGVSQSPSNKVTEKGKDVELRCDPISGHTALYWYRQSLGQGLEFLIYFQGNSAPDKSGLPSDRFSAERTGGSVSTLTIQRTQQEDSAVYLCASSFFYQGGSRRYGYTFGSGTRLTVV.